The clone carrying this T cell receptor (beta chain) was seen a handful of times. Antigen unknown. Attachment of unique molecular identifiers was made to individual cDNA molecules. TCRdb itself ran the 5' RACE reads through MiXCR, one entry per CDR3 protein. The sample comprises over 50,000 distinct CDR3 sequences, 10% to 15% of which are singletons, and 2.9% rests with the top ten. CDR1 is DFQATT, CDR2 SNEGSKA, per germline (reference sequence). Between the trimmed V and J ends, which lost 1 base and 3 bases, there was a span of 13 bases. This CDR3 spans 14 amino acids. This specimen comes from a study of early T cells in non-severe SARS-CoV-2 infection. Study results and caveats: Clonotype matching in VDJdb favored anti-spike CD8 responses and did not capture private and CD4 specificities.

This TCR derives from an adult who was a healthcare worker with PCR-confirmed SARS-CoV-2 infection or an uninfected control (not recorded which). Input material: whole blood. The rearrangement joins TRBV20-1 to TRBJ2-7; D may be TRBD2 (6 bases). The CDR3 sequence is CSARAPAGGYEQYF. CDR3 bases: TGCAGTGCTAGAGCCCCAGCCGGGGGCTACGAGCAGTACTTC.